This TCR beta chain was sequenced during a study of cytomegalovirus exposure and HLA in healthy donors. The study's findings and limits: The HLA-A and HLA-B alleles of most subjects were reportedly predicted accurately from TCR beta sequences. Clonal expansion, a later analysis showed, was greater in HLA-associated TCR beta chains than in equally common others.

In this sample, this clone turned up once. What it recognizes is unknown. Amplification used 60 Vbeta primers and 13 Jbeta primers. Sequencing used immunoSEQ multiplex PCR; TCRdb keeps in-frame clones, though not all of them. The repertoire holds approximately 120,000 clones, about 81% seen once, with 1.1% in the top ten. The sequence was collected from a young woman in good health and CMV-seronegative. Sequenced input: PBMCs.

CDR3 region: CASSRGGLAGAPYNEQFF. CDR3 bases: TGCGCCAGCAGCCGGGGTGGACTCGCGGGAGCCCCCTACAATGAGCAGTTCTTC. The chain couples TRBV4-1 to TRBJ2-1, with 7 nucleotides matching TRBD2. Per germline, CDR1 MGHRA and CDR2 YSYEKL. The V gene end was trimmed by 4 bases and the J gene end by 2 bases; junction bases not matched to a gene: 14. This CDR3 has 18 amino acids.